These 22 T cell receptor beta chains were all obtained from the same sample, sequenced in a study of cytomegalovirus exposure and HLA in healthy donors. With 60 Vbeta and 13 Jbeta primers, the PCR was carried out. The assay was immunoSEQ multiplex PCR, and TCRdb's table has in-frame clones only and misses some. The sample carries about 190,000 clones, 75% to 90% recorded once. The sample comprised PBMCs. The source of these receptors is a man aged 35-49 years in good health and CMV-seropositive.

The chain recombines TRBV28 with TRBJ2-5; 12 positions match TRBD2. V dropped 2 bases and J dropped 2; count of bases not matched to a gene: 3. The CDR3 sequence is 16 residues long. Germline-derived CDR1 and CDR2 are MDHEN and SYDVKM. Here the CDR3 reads CASSLLAGGIQETQYF. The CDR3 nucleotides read TGTGCCAGCAGTTTACTAGCGGGGGGGATTCAAGAGACCCAGTACTTC.

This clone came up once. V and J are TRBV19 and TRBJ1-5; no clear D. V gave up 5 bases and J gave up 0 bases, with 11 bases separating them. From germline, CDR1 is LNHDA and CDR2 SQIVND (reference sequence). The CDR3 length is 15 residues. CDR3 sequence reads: CASSVSGNSNQPQHF. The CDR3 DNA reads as TGTGCCAGTAGTGTGTCAGGTAATAGCAATCAGCCCCAGCATTTT.

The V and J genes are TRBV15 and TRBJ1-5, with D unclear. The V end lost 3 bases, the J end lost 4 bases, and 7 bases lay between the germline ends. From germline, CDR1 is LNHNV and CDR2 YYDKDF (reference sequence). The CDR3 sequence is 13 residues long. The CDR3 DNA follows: TGTGCCACCAGCAGTCACGGGAATCAGCCCCAGCATTTT. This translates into CATSSHGNQPQHF.

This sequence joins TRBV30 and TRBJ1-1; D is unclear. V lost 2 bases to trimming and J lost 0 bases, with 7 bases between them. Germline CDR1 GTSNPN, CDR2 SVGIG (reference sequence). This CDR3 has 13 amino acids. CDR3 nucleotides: TGTGCCTGGAGTCTCCTAGTGAACACTGAAGCTTTCTTT. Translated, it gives CAWSLLVNTEAFF.

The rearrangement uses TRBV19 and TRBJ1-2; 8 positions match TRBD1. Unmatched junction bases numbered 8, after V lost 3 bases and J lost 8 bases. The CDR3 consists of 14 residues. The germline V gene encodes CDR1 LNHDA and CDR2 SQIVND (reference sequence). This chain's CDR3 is CASSMDRAPFGYTF. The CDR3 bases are TGTGCCAGTAGTATGGACAGGGCCCCTTTCGGCTACACCTTC.

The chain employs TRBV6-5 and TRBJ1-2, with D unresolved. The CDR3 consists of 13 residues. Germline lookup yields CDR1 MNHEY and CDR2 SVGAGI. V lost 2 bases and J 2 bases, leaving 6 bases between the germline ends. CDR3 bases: TGTGCCAGCAGTTACGGGCAGAACTATGGCTACACCTTC. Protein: CASSYGQNYGYTF.

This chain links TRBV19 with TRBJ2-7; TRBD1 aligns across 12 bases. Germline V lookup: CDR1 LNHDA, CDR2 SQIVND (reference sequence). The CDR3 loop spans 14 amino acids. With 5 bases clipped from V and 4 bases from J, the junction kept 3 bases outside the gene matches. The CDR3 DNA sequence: TGTGCCAGTAGTCGGGACAGGGGGCCGTACGAGCAGTACTTC. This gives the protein CASSRDRGPYEQYF.

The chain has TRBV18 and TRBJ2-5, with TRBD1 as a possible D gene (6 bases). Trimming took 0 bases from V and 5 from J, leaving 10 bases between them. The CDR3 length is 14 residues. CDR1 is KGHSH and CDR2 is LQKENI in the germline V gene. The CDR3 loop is CASSPPTQGETQYF. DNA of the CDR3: TGTGCCAGCTCACCACCGACCCAGGGGGAGACCCAGTACTTC. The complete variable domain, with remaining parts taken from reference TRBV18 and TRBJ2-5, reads NAGVMQNPRHLVRRRGQEARLRCSPMKGHSHVYWYRQLPEEGLKFMVYLQKENIIDESGMPKERFSAEFPKEGPSILRIQQVVRGDSAAYFCASSPPTQGETQYFGPGTRLLVL.

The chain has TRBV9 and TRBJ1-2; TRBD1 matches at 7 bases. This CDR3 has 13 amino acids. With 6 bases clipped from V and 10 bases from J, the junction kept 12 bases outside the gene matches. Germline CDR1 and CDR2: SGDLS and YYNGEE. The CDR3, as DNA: TGTGCCAGCACAAGGGGGCCGCCAGATGACTACACCTTC. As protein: CASTRGPPDDYTF.

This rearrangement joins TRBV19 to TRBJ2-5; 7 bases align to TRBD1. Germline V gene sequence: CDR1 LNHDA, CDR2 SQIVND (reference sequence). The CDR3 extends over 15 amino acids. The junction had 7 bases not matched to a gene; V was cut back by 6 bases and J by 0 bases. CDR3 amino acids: CASSEGGTYQETQYF. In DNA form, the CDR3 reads TGTGCCAGTAGCGAAGGGGGCACGTACCAAGAGACCCAGTACTTC.

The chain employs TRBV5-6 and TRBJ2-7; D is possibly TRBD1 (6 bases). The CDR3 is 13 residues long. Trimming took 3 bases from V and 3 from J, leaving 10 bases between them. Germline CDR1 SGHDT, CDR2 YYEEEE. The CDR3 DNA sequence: TGTGCCAGCAGCTCAACGGACAGCTACGAGCAGTACTTC. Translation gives CASSSTDSYEQYF.

The CDR3 DNA follows: TGCGCCAGCAGCTTTCCAACGAGCTCCTACGAGCAGTACTTC. It codes for CASSFPTSSYEQYF. The chain links TRBV5-1 to TRBJ2-5; no firm D call. The better agreement between TRBJ2-7 and the DNA end casts doubt on the J call. CDR1 is SGHRS, CDR2 YFSETQ, per germline. The CDR3 is made up of 14 amino acids.

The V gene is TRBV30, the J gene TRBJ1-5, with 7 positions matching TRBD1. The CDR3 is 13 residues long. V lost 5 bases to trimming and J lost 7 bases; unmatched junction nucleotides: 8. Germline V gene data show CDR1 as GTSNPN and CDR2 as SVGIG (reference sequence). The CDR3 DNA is TGTGCCTGGGGAACAGGGGAAAGGCAGCCCCAGCATTTT. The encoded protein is CAWGTGERQPQHF. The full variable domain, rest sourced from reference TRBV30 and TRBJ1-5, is SQTIHQWPATLVQPVGSPLSLECTVEGTSNPNLYWYRQAAGRGLQLLFYSVGIGQISSEVPQNLSASRPQDRQFILSSKKLLLSDSGFYLCAWGTGERQPQHFGDGTRLSIL.

The CDR3 bases are TGTGCTAGTGCCCTGGGACTTGGAGGCCAAGAGACCCAGTACTTC. It encodes CASALGLGGQETQYF. The chain recombines TRBV12-5 with TRBJ2-5, with D possibly matching TRBD2 (6 bases). V was cut by 7 bases and J by 1 base, with 16 bases left in between. CDR1 is LGHNT, CDR2 FRNRAP, per germline. The CDR3 extends over 15 amino acids.

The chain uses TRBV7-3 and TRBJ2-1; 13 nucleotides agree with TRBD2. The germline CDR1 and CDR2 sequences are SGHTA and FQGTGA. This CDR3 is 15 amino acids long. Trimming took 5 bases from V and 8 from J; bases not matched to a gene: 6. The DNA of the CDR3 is TGTGCCAGCAGCCAACTAGCGGGGGGGCCTGATGAGCAGTTCTTC. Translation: CASSQLAGGPDEQFF.

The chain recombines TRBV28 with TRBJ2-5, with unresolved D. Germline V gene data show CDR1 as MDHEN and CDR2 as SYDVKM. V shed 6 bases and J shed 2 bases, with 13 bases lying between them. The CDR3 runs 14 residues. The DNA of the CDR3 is TGTGCCAGCAGACCCAAACTGCGTCAAGAGACCCAGTACTTC. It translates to CASRPKLRQETQYF.

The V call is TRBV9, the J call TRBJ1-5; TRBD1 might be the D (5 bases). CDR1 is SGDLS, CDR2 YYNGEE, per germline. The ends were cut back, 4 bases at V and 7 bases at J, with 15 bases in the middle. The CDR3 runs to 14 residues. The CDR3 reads CASSPVGGSQPQHF. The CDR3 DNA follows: TGTGCCAGCAGCCCGGTGGGGGGGTCACAGCCCCAGCATTTT.

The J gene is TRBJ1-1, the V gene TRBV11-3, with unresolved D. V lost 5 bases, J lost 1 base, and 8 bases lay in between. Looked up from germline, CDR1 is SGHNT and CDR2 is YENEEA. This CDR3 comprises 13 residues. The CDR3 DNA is TGTGCCAGCAGCGCATACGGGAACACTGAAGCTTTCTTT. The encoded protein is CASSAYGNTEAFF.

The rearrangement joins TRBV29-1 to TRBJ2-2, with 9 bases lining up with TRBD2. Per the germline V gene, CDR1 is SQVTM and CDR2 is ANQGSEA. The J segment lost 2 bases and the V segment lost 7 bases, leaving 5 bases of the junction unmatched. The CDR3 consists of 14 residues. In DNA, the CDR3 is TGCAGCGCCTTTAGCGGGGGCAACACCGGGGAGCTGTTTTTT. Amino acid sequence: CSAFSGGNTGELFF.

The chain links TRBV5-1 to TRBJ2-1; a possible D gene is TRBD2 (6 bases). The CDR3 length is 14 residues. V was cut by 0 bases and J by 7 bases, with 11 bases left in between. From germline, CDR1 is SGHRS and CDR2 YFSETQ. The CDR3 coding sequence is TGCGCCAGCAGCTTGGTATCTCGGGGGAATGAGCAGTTCTTC. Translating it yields CASSLVSRGNEQFF. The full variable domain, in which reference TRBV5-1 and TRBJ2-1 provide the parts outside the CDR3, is KAGVTQTPRYLIKTRGQQVTLSCSPISGHRSVSWYQQTPGQGLQFLFEYFSETQRNKGNFPGRFSGRQFSNSRSEMNVSTLELGDSALYLCASSLVSRGNEQFFGPGTRLTVL.

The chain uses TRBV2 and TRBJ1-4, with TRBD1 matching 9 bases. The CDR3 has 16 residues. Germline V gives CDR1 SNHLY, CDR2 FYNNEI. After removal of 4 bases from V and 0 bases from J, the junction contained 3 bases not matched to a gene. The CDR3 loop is CASSGDRGATNEKLFF. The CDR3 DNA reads TGTGCCAGCAGTGGCGACAGGGGGGCAACTAATGAAAAACTGTTTTTT.

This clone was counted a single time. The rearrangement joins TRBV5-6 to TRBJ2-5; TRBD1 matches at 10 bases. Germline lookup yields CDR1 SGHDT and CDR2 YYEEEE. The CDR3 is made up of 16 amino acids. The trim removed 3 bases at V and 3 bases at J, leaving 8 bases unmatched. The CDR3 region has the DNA TGTGCCAGCAGCTCTGAGACAGGGGGCGCAGAAGAGACCCAGTACTTC. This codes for CASSSETGGAEETQYF.